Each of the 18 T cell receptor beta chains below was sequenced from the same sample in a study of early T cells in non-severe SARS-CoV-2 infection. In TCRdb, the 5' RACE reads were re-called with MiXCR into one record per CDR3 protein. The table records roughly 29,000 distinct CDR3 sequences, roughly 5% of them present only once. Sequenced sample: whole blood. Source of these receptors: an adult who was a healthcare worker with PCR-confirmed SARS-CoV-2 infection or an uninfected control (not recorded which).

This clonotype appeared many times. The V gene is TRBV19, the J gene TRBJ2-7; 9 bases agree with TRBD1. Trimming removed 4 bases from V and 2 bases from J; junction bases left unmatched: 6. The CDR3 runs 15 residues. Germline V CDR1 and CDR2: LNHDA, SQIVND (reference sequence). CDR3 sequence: CASSTMGQGTYEQYF. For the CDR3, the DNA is TGTGCCAGTAGTACCATGGGACAGGGCACCTACGAGCAGTACTTC.

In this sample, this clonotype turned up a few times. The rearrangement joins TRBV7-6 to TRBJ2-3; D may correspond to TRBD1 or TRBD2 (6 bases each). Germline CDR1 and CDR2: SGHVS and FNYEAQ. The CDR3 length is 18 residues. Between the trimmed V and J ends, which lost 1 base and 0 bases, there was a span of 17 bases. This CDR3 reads CASSLDSGGPLSTDTQYF. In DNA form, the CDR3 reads TGTGCCAGCAGCTTAGACTCTGGGGGGCCTTTGAGCACAGATACGCAGTATTTT.

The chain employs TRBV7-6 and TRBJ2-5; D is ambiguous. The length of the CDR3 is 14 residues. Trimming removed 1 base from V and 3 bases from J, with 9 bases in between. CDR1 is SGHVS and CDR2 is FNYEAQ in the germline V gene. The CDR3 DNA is TGTGCCAGCAGCTTAGGGGCAGCGAAAGAGACCCAGTACTTC. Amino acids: CASSLGAAKETQYF. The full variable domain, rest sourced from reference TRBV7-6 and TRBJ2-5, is GAGVSQSPRYKVTKRGQDVALRCDPISGHVSLYWYRQALGQGPEFLTYFNYEAQQDKSGLPNDRFSAERPEGSISTLTIQRTEQRDSAMYRCASSLGAAKETQYFGPGTRLLVL.

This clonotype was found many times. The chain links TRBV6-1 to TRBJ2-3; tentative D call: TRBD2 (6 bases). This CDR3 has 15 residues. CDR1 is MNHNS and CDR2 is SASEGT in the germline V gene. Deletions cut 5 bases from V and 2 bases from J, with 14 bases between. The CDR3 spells CASSLGRGHTDTQYF. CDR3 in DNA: TGTGCCAGCAGTTTGGGGCGGGGCCACACAGATACGCAGTATTTT.

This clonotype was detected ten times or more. The CDR3 sequence is CSASRGGANIQYF. In nucleotides, the CDR3 is TGCAGTGCTAGCCGAGGGGGCGCAAACATTCAGTACTTC. J is TRBJ2-4 and V is TRBV20-1, with 7 bases aligning to TRBD1. Trimming cost V 3 bases and J 6 bases; bases outside gene matches: 5. From germline, CDR1 is DFQATT and CDR2 SNEGSKA (reference sequence). The CDR3 runs to 13 residues.

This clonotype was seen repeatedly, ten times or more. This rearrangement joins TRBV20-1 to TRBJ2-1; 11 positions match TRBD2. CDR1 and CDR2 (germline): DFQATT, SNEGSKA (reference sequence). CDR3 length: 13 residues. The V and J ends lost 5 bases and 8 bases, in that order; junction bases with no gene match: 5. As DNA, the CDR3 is TGCAGTGCTCCCTTAGCGGGAGGGTATGAGCAGTTCTTC. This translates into CSAPLAGGYEQFF.

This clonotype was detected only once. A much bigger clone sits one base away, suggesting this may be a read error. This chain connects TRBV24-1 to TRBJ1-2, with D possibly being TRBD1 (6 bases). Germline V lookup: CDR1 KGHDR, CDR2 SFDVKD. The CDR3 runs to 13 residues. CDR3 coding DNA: TGTGCCACCGTGAGGGGGAAGAACTATGGCGACACCTTC. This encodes CATVRGKNYGDTF.

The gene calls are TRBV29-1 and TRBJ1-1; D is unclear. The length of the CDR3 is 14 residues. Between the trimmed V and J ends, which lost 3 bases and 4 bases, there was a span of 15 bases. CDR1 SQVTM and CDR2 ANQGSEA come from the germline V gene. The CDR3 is CSVERLTRGTEAFF. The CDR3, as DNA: TGCAGCGTTGAGAGGCTGACCCGGGGCACTGAAGCTTTCTTT. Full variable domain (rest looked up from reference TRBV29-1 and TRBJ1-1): SAVISQKPSRDICQRGTSLTIQCQVDSQVTMMFWYRQQPGQSLTLIATANQGSEATYESGFVIDKFPISRPNLTFSTLTVSNMSPEDSSIYLCSVERLTRGTEAFFGQGTRLTVV.

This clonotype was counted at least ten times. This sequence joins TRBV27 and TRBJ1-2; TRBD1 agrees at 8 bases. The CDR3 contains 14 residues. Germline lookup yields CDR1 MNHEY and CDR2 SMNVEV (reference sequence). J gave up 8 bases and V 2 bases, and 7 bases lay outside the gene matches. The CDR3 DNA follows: TGTGCCAGCAGTTTAATGGCCAGGGGGCGCGGCTACACCTTC. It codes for CASSLMARGRGYTF.

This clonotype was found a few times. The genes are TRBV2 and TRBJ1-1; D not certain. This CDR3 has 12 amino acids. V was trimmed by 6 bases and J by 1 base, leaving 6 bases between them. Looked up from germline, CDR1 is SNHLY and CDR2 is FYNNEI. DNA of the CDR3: TGTGCCAGCAGGAAGGGGAACACTGAAGCTTTCTTT. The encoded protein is CASRKGNTEAFF.

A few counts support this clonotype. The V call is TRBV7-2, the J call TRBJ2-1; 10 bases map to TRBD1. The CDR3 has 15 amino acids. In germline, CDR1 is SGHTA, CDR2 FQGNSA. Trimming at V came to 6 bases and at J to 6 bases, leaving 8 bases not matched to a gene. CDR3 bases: TGTGCCAGCAGAAAAAGGGGACAGGGGACCAATGAGCAGTTCTTC. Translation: CASRKRGQGTNEQFF.

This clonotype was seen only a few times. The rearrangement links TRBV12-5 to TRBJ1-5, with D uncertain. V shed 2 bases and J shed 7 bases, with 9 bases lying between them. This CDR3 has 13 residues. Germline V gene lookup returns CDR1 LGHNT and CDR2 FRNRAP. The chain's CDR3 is CASGLTTRQPQHF. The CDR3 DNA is TGTGCTAGTGGTTTGACCACGCGCCAGCCCCAGCATTTT.

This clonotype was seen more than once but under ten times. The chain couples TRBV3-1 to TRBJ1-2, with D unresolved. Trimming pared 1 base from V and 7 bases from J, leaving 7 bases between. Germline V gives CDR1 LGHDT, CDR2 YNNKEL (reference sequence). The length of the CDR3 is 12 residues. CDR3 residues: CASSQAVGGYTF. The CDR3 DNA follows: TGTGCCAGCAGCCAAGCGGTGGGTGGCTACACCTTC. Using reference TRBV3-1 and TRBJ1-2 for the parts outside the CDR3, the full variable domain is DTAVSQTPKYLVTQMGNDKSIKCEQNLGHDTMYWYKQDSKKFLKIMFSYNNKELIINETVPNRFSPKSPDKAHLNLHINSLELGDSAVYFCASSQAVGGYTFGSGTRLTVV.

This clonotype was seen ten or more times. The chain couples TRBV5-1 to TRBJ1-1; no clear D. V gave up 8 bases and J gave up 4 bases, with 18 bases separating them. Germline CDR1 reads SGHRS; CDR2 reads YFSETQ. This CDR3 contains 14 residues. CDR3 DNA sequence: TGCGCCAGTACCAATGGCGGCAAGGGCACTGAAGCTTTCTTT. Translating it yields CASTNGGKGTEAFF.

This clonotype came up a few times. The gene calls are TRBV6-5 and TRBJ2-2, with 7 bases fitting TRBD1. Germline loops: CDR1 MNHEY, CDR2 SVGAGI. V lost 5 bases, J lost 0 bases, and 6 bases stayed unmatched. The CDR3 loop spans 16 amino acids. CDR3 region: CASSDTGQTNTGELFF. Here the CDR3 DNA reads TGTGCCAGCAGTGACACGGGACAGACGAACACCGGGGAGCTGTTTTTT.

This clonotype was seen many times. Here the CDR3 DNA reads TGTGCCAGCAGTTTAGGGGCCGGGAGCGGTGATGAGCAGTTCTTC. Protein product: CASSLGAGSGDEQFF. The chain couples TRBV12-3 or TRBV12-4 to TRBJ2-1; a possible D gene is TRBD2 (6 bases). Trimming cost V 1 base and J 8 bases, with 15 bases left between them. The CDR3 runs to 15 residues.

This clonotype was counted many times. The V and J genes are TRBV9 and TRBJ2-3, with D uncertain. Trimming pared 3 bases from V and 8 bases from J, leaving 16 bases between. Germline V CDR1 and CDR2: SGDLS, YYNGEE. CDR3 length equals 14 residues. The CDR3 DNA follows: TGTGCCAGCAGCGCCCCTACCCGTTCTAGTACGCAGTATTTT. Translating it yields CASSAPTRSSTQYF.

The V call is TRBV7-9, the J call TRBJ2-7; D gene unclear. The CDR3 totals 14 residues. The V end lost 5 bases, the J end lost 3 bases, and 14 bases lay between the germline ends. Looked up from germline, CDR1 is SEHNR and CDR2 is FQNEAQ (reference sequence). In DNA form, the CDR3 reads TGTGCCAGCAGCCCAGGAAGAGGTTACTACGAGCAGTACTTC. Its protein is CASSPGRGYYEQYF. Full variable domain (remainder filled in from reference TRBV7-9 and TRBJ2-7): DTGVSQNPRHKITKRGQNVTFRCDPISEHNRLYWYRQTLGQGPEFLTYFQNEAQLEKSRLLSDRFSAERPKGSFSTLEIQRTEQGDSAMYLCASSPGRGYYEQYFGPGTRLTVT.